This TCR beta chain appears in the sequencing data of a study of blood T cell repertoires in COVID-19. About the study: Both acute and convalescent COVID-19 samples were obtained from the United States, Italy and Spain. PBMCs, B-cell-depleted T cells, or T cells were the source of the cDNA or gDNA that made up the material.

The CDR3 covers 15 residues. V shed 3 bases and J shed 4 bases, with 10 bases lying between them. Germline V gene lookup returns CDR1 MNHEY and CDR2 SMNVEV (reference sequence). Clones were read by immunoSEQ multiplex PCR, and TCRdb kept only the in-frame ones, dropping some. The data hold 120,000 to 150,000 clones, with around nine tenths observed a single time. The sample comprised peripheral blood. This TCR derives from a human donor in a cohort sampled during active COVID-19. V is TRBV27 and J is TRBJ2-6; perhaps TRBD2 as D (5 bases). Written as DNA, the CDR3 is TGTGCCAGCAGTTTTCGTGGGAGAGGGGCCAACGTCCTGACTTTC. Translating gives CASSFRGRGANVLTF.